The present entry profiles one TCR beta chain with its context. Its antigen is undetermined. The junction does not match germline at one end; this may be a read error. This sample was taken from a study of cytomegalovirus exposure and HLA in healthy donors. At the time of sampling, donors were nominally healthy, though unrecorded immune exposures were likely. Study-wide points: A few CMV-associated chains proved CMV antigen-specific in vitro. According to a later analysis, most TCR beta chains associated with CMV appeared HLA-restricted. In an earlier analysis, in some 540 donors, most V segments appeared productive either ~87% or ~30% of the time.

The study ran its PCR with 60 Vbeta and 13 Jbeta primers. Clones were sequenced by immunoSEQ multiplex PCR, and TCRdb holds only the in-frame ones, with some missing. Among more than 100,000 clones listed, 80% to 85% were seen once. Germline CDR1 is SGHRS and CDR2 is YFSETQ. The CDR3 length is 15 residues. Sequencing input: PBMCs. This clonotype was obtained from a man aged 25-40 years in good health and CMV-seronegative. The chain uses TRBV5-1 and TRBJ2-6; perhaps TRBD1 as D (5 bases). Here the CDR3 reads CASSLGGSGANGLTF. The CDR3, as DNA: TGCGCCAGCAGCTTGGGTGGCTCTGGGGCCAACGGCCTGACTTTC.